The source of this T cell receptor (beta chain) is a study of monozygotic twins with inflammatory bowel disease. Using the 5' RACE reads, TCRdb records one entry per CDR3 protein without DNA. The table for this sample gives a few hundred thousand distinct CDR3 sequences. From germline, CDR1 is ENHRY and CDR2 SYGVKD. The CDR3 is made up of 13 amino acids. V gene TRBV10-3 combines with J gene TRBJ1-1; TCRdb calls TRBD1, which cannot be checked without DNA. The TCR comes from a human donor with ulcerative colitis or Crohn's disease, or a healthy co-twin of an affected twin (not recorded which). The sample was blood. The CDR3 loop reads CAIRPSGGAEAFF.